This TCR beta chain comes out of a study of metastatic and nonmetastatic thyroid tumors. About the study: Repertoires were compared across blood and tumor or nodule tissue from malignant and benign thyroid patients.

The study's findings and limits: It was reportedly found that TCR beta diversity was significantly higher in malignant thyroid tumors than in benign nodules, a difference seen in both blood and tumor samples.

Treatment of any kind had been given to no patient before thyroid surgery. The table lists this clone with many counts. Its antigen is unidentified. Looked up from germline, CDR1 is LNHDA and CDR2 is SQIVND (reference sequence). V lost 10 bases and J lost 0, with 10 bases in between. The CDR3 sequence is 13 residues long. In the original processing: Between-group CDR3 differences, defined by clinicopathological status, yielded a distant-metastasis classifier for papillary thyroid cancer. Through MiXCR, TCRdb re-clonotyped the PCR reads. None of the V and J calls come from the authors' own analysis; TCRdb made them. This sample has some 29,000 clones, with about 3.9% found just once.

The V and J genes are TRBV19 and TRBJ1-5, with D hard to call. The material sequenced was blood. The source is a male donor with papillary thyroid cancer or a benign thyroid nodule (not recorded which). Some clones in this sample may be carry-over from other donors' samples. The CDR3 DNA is TGTGCCACTCAGGACTATAGCAATCAGCCCCAGCATTTT. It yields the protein CATQDYSNQPQHF.